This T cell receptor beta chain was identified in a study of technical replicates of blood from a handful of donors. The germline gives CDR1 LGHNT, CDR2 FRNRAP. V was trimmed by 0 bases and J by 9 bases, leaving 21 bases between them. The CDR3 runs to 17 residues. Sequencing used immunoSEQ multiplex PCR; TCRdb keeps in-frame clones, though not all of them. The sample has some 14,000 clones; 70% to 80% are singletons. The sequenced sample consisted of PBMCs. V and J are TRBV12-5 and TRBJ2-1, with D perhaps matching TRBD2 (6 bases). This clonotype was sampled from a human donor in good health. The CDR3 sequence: CASGLVLSGSRSREQFF. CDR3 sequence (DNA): TGTGCTAGTGGTTTGGTACTGTCCGGGAGTCGTAGTCGTGAGCAGTTCTTC.